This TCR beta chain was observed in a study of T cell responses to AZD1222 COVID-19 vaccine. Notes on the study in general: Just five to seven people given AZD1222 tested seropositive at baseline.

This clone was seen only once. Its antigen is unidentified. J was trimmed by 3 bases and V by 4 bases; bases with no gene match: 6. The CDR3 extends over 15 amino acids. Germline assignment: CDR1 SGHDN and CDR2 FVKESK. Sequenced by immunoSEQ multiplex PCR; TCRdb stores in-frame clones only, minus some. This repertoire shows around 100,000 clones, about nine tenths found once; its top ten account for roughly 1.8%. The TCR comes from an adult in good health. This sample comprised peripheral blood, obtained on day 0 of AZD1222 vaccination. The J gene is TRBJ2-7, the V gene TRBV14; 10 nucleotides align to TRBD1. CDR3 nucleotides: TGTGCCAGCAGCCCGGGACAGGGGCCCAACTACGAGCAGTACTTC. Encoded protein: CASSPGQGPNYEQYF. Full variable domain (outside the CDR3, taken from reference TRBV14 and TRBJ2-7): EAGVTQFPSHSVIEKGQTVTLRCDPISGHDNLYWYRRVMGKEIKFLLHFVKESKQDESGMPNNRFLAERTGGTYSTLKVQPAELEDSGVYFCASSPGQGPNYEQYFGPGTRLTVT.